The 27 T cell receptor beta chains presented below share a single source sample, sequenced in a study of radiotherapy plus CTLA-4 blockade in lung cancer. Assay: immunoSEQ multiplex PCR; the TCRdb copy retains only in-frame clones and omits some. Here the sample spans 81,000 or so clones, over 70% being singletons. The source was peripheral blood, collected from a patient treated with radiotherapy plus ipilimumab. These receptors were taken from a human donor with non-small cell lung cancer whose response to radiotherapy plus ipilimumab could not be evaluated. Some clones in this sample may be carry-over from other donors' samples.

About this clone itself: At one of its ends the junction is not consistent with the germline gene, which may arise from a read error. J is TRBJ2-7 and V is TRBV28, with 9 bases fitting TRBD1. Germline CDR1 is MDHEN and CDR2 is SYDVKM. The CDR3 length is 16 residues. In DNA, the CDR3 is TGTGCCAGCAGTACCTGGGGGACAGGGACCCCCTACGGGCAGTACTTC. Protein: CASSTWGTGTPYGQYF.

The chain links TRBV4-1 to TRBJ1-2; D ambiguous. Trimming cost V 1 base and J 4 bases, with 13 bases left between them. The V gene's germline CDR1 is MGHRA and CDR2 YSYEKL. The CDR3 has 15 amino acids. The CDR3 bases are TGCGCCAGCAGCCAAGGGGCCACGGAACTCTATGGCTACACCTTC. Its translation is CASSQGATELYGYTF.

CDR3: CASSLEVEATEAFF. The CDR3 region has the DNA TGCGCCAGCAGCTTGGAAGTCGAAGCCACTGAAGCTTTCTTT. The genes are TRBV5-1 and TRBJ1-1; D is unresolved. V was pared by 0 bases and J by 4 bases, with 10 bases between. The CDR3 consists of 14 residues. Looked up from germline, CDR1 is SGHRS and CDR2 is YFSETQ.

The genes are TRBV19 and TRBJ1-1; a weak D match, TRBD1 (6 bases). The CDR3 length is 15 residues. The ends were cut back, 1 base at V and 1 base at J, with 10 bases in the middle. The germline CDR1 and CDR2 sequences are LNHDA and SQIVND (reference sequence). The CDR3 bases are TGTGCCAGTAGTATAGGACCGGACAGGAACACTGAAGCTTTCTTT. It specifies CASSIGPDRNTEAFF.

Points on this clone: Mismatch with germline at one junction end may stem from a read error. The CDR3 region is CASSISGTANTEAFF. DNA for the CDR3: TGTGCCAGCAGTATATCCGGGACAGCGAACACTGAAGCTTTCTTT. The chain couples TRBV27 to TRBJ1-1; 7 bases align to TRBD1. The CDR3 contains 15 residues. Germline loops: CDR1 MNHEY, CDR2 SMNVEV (reference sequence).

The rearrangement links TRBV9 to TRBJ2-7; TRBD2 is a possible D gene (5 bases). Trimming stripped 5 bases from V and 6 bases from J, with 18 bases between. The length of the CDR3 is 14 residues. Per germline, CDR1 SGDLS and CDR2 YYNGEE. This chain's CDR3 is CASSPTTLAREQYF. The DNA for the CDR3 is TGTGCCAGCAGTCCGACGACTCTAGCTCGCGAGCAGTACTTC.

V is TRBV19 and J is TRBJ2-5; 13 bases are shared with TRBD2. CDR1 is LNHDA and CDR2 is SQIVND in the germline V gene (reference sequence). The CDR3 contains 16 residues. After removal of 1 base from V and 4 bases from J, the junction contained 3 bases not matched to a gene. CDR3 coding DNA: TGTGCCAGTAGTATAGGGACTAGCGGGGGCGGAGAGACCCAGTACTTC. It codes for CASSIGTSGGGETQYF.

This clone is deemed medium-sized. The J gene is TRBJ2-1, the V gene TRBV7-3; 7 bases match TRBD2. The junction had 2 bases not matched to a gene; V was cut back by 3 bases and J by 0 bases. CDR1 SGHTA and CDR2 FQGTGA come from the germline V gene. This CDR3 is 15 amino acids long. The CDR3 is CASSFSGGSYNEQFF. The DNA for the CDR3 is TGTGCCAGCAGCTTCTCGGGGGGCTCCTACAATGAGCAGTTCTTC.

This clone was seen a handful of times. The V call is TRBV27, the J call TRBJ2-7; 8 positions agree with TRBD1. Germline-derived CDR1 and CDR2 are MNHEY and SMNVEV (reference sequence). Trimming took 6 bases from V and 4 from J; bases not matched to a gene: 5. The CDR3 length is 13 residues. In nucleotides, the CDR3 is TGTGCCAGCAGCCCAGGGGGCGCATACGAGCAGTACTTC. Its protein product is CASSPGGAYEQYF.

The genes are TRBV12-5 and TRBJ2-7; tentative D call: TRBD1 (6 bases). V was trimmed by 2 bases and J by 0 bases, leaving 20 bases between them. Germline lookup yields CDR1 LGHNT and CDR2 FRNRAP. The CDR3 spans 18 residues. CDR3 loop: CASGLPLQGWRSSYEQYF. The DNA of the CDR3 is TGTGCTAGTGGTTTGCCACTCCAGGGGTGGAGGAGCTCCTACGAGCAGTACTTC.

The V call is TRBV13, the J call TRBJ1-2, with 10 bases that match TRBD1. The CDR3 spans 16 residues. CDR1 PRHDT and CDR2 FYEKMQ come from the germline V gene (reference sequence). J was trimmed by 6 bases and V by 0 bases; bases with no gene match: 7. The CDR3 spells CASSLGFRTGGDGYTF. DNA of the CDR3: TGTGCCAGCAGCTTAGGCTTCAGGACAGGGGGGGATGGCTACACCTTC.

This clone was detected only a few times. The chain couples TRBV7-8 to TRBJ1-2; D ambiguous. The CDR3 is made up of 17 amino acids. Germline V gene data show CDR1 as SGHVS and CDR2 as FQNEAQ. The V and J ends lost 2 bases and 5 bases respectively, with 21 bases between them. CDR3 sequence reads: CASSLLGGERLWYGYTF. In DNA, the CDR3 is TGTGCCAGCAGCTTACTCGGCGGGGAGAGGCTCTGGTATGGCTACACCTTC.

The rearrangement joins TRBV18 to TRBJ2-2; 10 bases are shared with TRBD1. Trimming removed 3 bases from V and 2 bases from J; junction bases left unmatched: 3. Germline V gives CDR1 KGHSH, CDR2 LQKENI. This CDR3 has 16 amino acids. The DNA for the CDR3 is TGTGCCAGCTCACCGGGGACAGGGGAAAACACCGGGGAGCTGTTTTTT. It codes for CASSPGTGENTGELFF.

This clone has more than one count but fewer than ten. This rearrangement joins TRBV10-3 to TRBJ2-1; 8 nucleotides line up with TRBD1. The CDR3 is 13 residues long. Germline V gene lookup returns CDR1 ENHRY and CDR2 SYGVKD. V was clipped by 5 bases and J by 9 bases; unmatched bases: 6. The CDR3 DNA is TGTGCCATCAGTAACCAGGGGGCGGGTGAGCAGTTCTTC. This gives the protein CAISNQGAGEQFF.

This sequence joins TRBV5-4 and TRBJ1-4; TRBD1 matches at 7 bases. Trimming cost V 3 bases and J 5 bases; bases outside gene matches: 7. This CDR3 has 15 amino acids. CDR1 is SGHNT and CDR2 is YYREEE in the germline V gene (reference sequence). CDR3 DNA sequence: TGTGCCAGCAGCTCTCCGGGACAGACCAATGAAAAACTGTTTTTT. Protein: CASSSPGQTNEKLFF.

The V and J genes are TRBV19 and TRBJ1-1; D perhaps matches TRBD1 (5 bases). CDR3 length equals 13 residues. The V gene lost 8 bases and the J gene lost 0 bases, with 10 bases spanning the gap. Germline V gene lookup returns CDR1 LNHDA and CDR2 SQIVND (reference sequence). The CDR3, as DNA: TGTGCCAGTTCAGGACAACTGAACACTGAAGCTTTCTTT. Translating gives CASSGQLNTEAFF.

Only one count was recorded for this clone. The CDR3 loop reads CASSLGPTGTLSGELFF. The CDR3, as DNA: TGTGCCAGCAGCTTGGGACCGACAGGGACTCTATCCGGGGAGCTGTTTTTT. The V gene is TRBV7-6, the J gene TRBJ2-2; possible D gene TRBD1, 7 bases. Germline V gives CDR1 SGHVS, CDR2 FNYEAQ. This CDR3 spans 17 amino acids. The ends were cut back, 3 bases at V and 6 bases at J, with 20 bases in the middle.

In this sample, this clone turned up a few times. This chain connects TRBV29-1 to TRBJ2-7; a possible D gene is TRBD2 (5 bases). V gave up 1 base and J gave up 2 bases, with 15 bases separating them. From germline, CDR1 is SQVTM and CDR2 ANQGSEA. CDR3 length equals 15 residues. The CDR3 DNA follows: TGCAGCGTTGAAGCGTCCCATGACTACACCTACGAGCAGTACTTC. Translation: CSVEASHDYTYEQYF.

V gene TRBV18 combines with J gene TRBJ1-1, with D perhaps matching TRBD1 (6 bases). Trimming removed 4 bases from V and 4 bases from J, with 19 bases in between. CDR1 and CDR2 (germline): KGHSH, LQKENI. The CDR3 runs 16 residues. The CDR3 nucleotides read TGTGCCAGCTCACGAACGACAGGTTACGAGGGCACTGAAGCTTTCTTT. Translation gives CASSRTTGYEGTEAFF.

The chain employs TRBV6-5 and TRBJ2-1, with 14 bases lining up with TRBD2. Trimming took 5 bases from V and 15 from J; bases not matched to a gene: 6. Looked up from germline, CDR1 is MNHEY and CDR2 is SVGAGI. This CDR3 region has 13 residues. The CDR3 coding sequence is TGTGCCAGCAGTCAGACTAGCGGGGGGGTTCGGTTCTTC. This codes for CASSQTSGGVRFF.

CDR3 in DNA: TGTGCCAGCAGCGCGGGACAGGGGGCGTACAACTATGGCTACACCTTC. Its translation is CASSAGQGAYNYGYTF. The chain combines TRBV9 with TRBJ1-2, with 12 bases matching TRBD1. This CDR3 is 16 amino acids long. V dropped 3 bases and J dropped 2; count of bases not matched to a gene: 5. CDR1 is SGDLS, CDR2 YYNGEE, per germline.

This chain uses TRBV19 with TRBJ1-6, with D tentatively TRBD1 (6 bases). Germline V gives CDR1 LNHDA, CDR2 SQIVND (reference sequence). Deletions cut 5 bases from V and 2 bases from J, with 7 bases between. The CDR3 totals 14 residues. The CDR3 region has the DNA TGTGCCAGTAGTGAGGGGGCCTATAATTCACCCCTCCACTTT. This translates into CASSEGAYNSPLHF.

Written as DNA, the CDR3 is TGTGCCAGCAGTTTAGTTTGGGGGGGCGGTTCAGATACGCAGTATTTT. This codes for CASSLVWGGGSDTQYF. The chain employs TRBV28 and TRBJ2-3, with D tentatively TRBD2 (7 bases). Germline V gene sequence: CDR1 MDHEN, CDR2 SYDVKM. The length of the CDR3 is 16 residues. V lost 2 bases, J lost 4 bases, and 16 bases lay in between.

This chain joins TRBV7-3 and TRBJ2-7, with 11 bases fitting TRBD1. The germline CDR1 and CDR2 sequences are SGHTA and FQGTGA. With 3 bases clipped from V and 6 bases from J, the junction kept 4 bases outside the gene matches. The CDR3 sequence is 14 residues long. Written as DNA, the CDR3 is TGTGCCAGCAGCTTCGGACAGGGGGCGAGCGAGCAGTACTTC. Protein product: CASSFGQGASEQYF.

The V and J genes are TRBV7-2 and TRBJ2-4; 7 bases are shared with TRBD1. The CDR3 sequence is 13 residues long. The J segment lost 14 bases and the V segment lost 5 bases, leaving 12 bases of the junction unmatched. Germline CDR1 and CDR2: SGHTA and FQGNSA. The CDR3 protein is CASSRTGEGLEYF. The CDR3 coding sequence is TGTGCCAGCAGCCGTACAGGGGAAGGCCTAGAGTACTTC.

The chain links TRBV28 to TRBJ1-1; D call uncertain. The CDR3 runs to 17 residues. The germline gives CDR1 MDHEN, CDR2 SYDVKM. Trimming pared 3 bases from V and 0 bases from J, leaving 17 bases between. The CDR3 nucleotides are TGTGCCAGCAGTTTTCCGCCCCGAAACAGTATGAACACTGAAGCTTTCTTT. This encodes CASSFPPRNSMNTEAFF.

This clone has only a few counts. CDR3 amino acids: CASSLLGQAQLGEKLFF. The CDR3 DNA sequence: TGTGCCAGCAGCCTCTTAGGACAGGCCCAACTTGGAGAAAAACTGTTTTTT. V usage is TRBV7-9 and J usage is TRBJ1-4, with TRBD1 identical over 7 bases. Per germline, CDR1 SEHNR and CDR2 FQNEAQ (reference sequence). The J segment lost 8 bases and the V segment lost 5 bases, leaving 17 bases of the junction unmatched. The CDR3 extends over 17 amino acids. The full variable domain, rest sourced from reference TRBV7-9 and TRBJ1-4, is DTGVSQNPRHKITKRGQNVTFRCDPISEHNRLYWYRQTLGQGPEFLTYFQNEAQLEKSRLLSDRFSAERPKGSFSTLEIQRTEQGDSAMYLCASSLLGQAQLGEKLFFGSGTQLSVL.